A selection of T cell receptor beta chains follows, all from one sample in a study of T cell repertoires in cytomegalovirus infection. Antigens for these TCRs are unknown. TCRdb reanalysed the reads using MiXCR and keeps one entry per CDR3 protein. The sample records 250,000 to 400,000 distinct CDR3 sequences, roughly 25% being singletons. This material consisted of cultured PBMCs, taken from culture after CMV antigen stimulation. Every receptor here comes from a human donor in good health (CMV status not recorded). Some clones in this sample may be carry-over from other donors' samples. The CDR3 runs from the conserved cysteine through the conserved F or W. D genes are given only for firm matches. Part of the rows lack a size; the others show once, few, many or a class for expanded clones.

TRBJ1-1 many TRBV7-8 . TGTGCCAGCAGCTTAACCCCAGCTGAAGCTTTCTTT CASSLTPAEAFF
TRBJ2-3 few TRBV6-1 TRBD1 TGTGCCAGCAGTGAAGGGACAGGGGGACACACAGATACGCAGTATTTT CASSEGTGGHTDTQYF
TRBJ1-6 few TRBV10-3 TRBD1 TGTGCCATCAGTAACGGACAGGGGAATTCACCCCTCCACTTT CAISNGQGNSPLHF
TRBJ2-3 . TRBV10-3 TRBD2 TGTGCCATCAGTGAGTCGTTCGGGACTAGCGGTAATTCAGATACGCAGTATTTT CAISESFGTSGNSDTQYF
TRBJ1-5 few TRBV19 . TGTGCCAGTAGTATTGCGGCAGATAGCAATCAGCCCCAGCATTTT CASSIAADSNQPQHF
TRBJ2-1 . TRBV4-1 TRBD2 TGCGCCAGCAGCCAAGATCCAGCGGGAGGTTTCAATGAGCAGTTCTTC CASSQDPAGGFNEQFF
TRBJ1-2 . TRBV7-2 . TGTGCCAGCAGCTTAGGGCGGGTTGGAGGCTATGGCTACACCTTC CASSLGRVGGYGYTF
TRBJ2-2 . TRBV6-5 . TGTGCCAGCAGCCCCCGCCATCGGTCAGACACCGGGGAGCTGTTTTTT CASSPRHRSDTGELFF
TRBJ2-4 . TRBV12-3/TRBV12-4 . TGTGCCAGCAGTTTACTGGGCCTGGGGGGAACCAAAAACATTCAGTACTTC CASSLLGLGGTKNIQYF
TRBJ1-4 few TRBV4-1 TRBD1 TGCGCCAGCAGCCAGAGCGGCAAGCCAGGGGGACTGTTTTTT CASSQSGKPGGLFF
TRBJ1-2 few TRBV7-6 . TGTGCCAGCAGCTTAGGACCACGCGGCAGCTACTATGGCTACACCTTC CASSLGPRGSYYGYTF
TRBJ2-5 . TRBV20-1 . TGCAGTGCTAGGGCCCCAAGATATCTTGAGACCCAGTACTTC CSARAPRYLETQYF
TRBJ1-6 . TRBV28 . TGTGCCAGCAGTTTATCGGGACTCGGGAAGTCACCCCTCCACTTT CASSLSGLGKSPLHF
TRBJ1-1 many TRBV20-1 TRBD1 TGCAGTGCTCCCCGCCCGGGGACAGGGTTTGGTAACACTGAAGCTTTCTTT CSAPRPGTGFGNTEAFF
TRBJ1-1 . TRBV10-3 . TGTGCCATCAGGGAGGGGTCGGGCACTGAAGCTTTCTTT CAIREGSGTEAFF
TRBJ2-1 few TRBV7-2 . TGTGCCAGCAGCTTAGGGGCGGGTAACAATGAGCAGTTCTTC CASSLGAGNNEQFF
TRBJ1-1 few TRBV11-2 . TGTGCCAGCAGCTTAGGAGGGCCTGAAGCTTTCTTT CASSLGGPEAFF
TRBJ1-2 . TRBV4-1 . TGCGCCAGCAGCCAGGAGGACCTCTATGGCTACACCTTC CASSQEDLYGYTF
TRBJ2-5 . TRBV27 TRBD2 TGTGCCAGCAGTCCTTGGGGAGGGGTCCAAGAGACCCAGTACTTC CASSPWGGVQETQYF
TRBJ2-7 few TRBV6-2/TRBV6-3 TRBD2 TGTGCCAGCAGCCTGTGGGGGACTAGCGCCTTCGAGCAGTACTTC CASSLWGTSAFEQYF
TRBJ1-6 many TRBV7-2 TRBD1 TGTGCCAGCAGCTTAAGTCAGGGGGCAAGAGGTGATTCACCCCTCCACTTT CASSLSQGARGDSPLHF
TRBJ1-2 many TRBV7-2 TRBD1 TGTGCCAGCAGCTTTGGACAGGGGGCGCGCGATGGCTACACCTTC CASSFGQGARDGYTF
TRBJ2-1 . TRBV10-3 TRBD2 TGTGCCATCAGTGGTCTAGCGGAGAGGGGTGAGCAGTTCTTC CAISGLAERGEQFF
TRBJ2-7 many TRBV7-2 . TGTGCCAGCAGCTCCAGGGTAATGGGCGAGCAGTACTTC CASSSRVMGEQYF
TRBJ1-2 . TRBV29-1 . TGCAGCGTTGAATCGGGGCACTTTAACTATGGCTACACCTTC CSVESGHFNYGYTF
TRBJ1-2 . TRBV23-1 . TGCGCCAGCAGTCTTGGGGGACCCGATTATGGCTACACCTTC CASSLGGPDYGYTF
TRBJ2-1 . TRBV9 . TGTGCCAGCAGCGTAGGGGTGACTCTAAACGATGAGCAGTTCTTC CASSVGVTLNDEQFF
TRBJ1-5 once TRBV19 . TGTGCCAGTAGTATGGCGTTTCAGCCCCAGCATTTT CASSMAFQPQHF
TRBJ2-3 few TRBV10-3 . TGTGCCATCGGGGTAGGCACGGCTACAGATACGCAGTATTTT CAIGVGTATDTQYF
TRBJ2-3 . TRBV4-3 . TGCGCCAGCAGCCAAGGACTCCTTACGGACCCTAGCACAGATACGCAGTATTTT CASSQGLLTDPSTDTQYF
TRBJ2-5 . TRBV7-8 . TGTGCCAGCAGCCCTCTGCCTAGCTCAGAGACCCAGTACTTC CASSPLPSSETQYF
TRBJ2-7 few TRBV27 TRBD2 TGTGCCAGCAGTCTAGAGACTAGCGGTACCTACGAGCAGTACTTC CASSLETSGTYEQYF
TRBJ2-1 many TRBV7-2 . TGTGCCAGCAGCTTAGTGCCTAGCGACTACAATGAGCAGTTCTTC CASSLVPSDYNEQFF
TRBJ1-1 . TRBV27 . TGTGCCAGCAGTTTATCCGGGTCAGATGAAGCTTTCTTT CASSLSGSDEAFF
TRBJ1-1 few TRBV4-1 . TGCGCCAGCAGTTCGAACACTGAAGCTTTCTTT CASSSNTEAFF
TRBJ1-1 many TRBV7-2 . TGTGCCAGCAGCTCTACAGGGAGAGCTTTGAACACTGAAGCTTTCTTT CASSSTGRALNTEAFF
TRBJ2-3 few TRBV28 TRBD1 TGTGCCAGCAGTCCCCAGGGACAGGGCGCTCCCCAATATTTT CASSPQGQGAPQYF
TRBJ1-1 many TRBV7-2 . TGTGCCAGCAGCTTACGCCGCGAGGGGAACACTGAAGCTTTCTTT CASSLRREGNTEAFF
TRBJ1-2 . TRBV19 . TGTGCCAGCAACTCCCCGGCGGGGTATGGCTACACCTTC CASNSPAGYGYTF
TRBJ2-1 . TRBV5-1 . TGCGCCAGCAGCTTGGCCTGGGAGGACAATGAGCAGTTCTTC CASSLAWEDNEQFF
TRBJ1-1 . TRBV4-1 . TGCGCCAGCAGCCCTGGGGGGACCTTTGAAGCTTTCTTT CASSPGGTFEAFF
TRBJ2-7 few TRBV12-3/TRBV12-4 TRBD1 TGTGCCAGCAGTCTGGGAGTCCCAGGGGGCTACGAGCAGTACTTC CASSLGVPGGYEQYF
TRBJ2-3 many TRBV7-2 TRBD2 TGTGCCAGCAGCTTAAGCGGGACTCGAACGCAGTATTTT CASSLSGTRTQYF
TRBJ1-1 . TRBV6-2/TRBV6-3 . TGTGCCAGCATTAGGCCTCCGGGTGAAGCTTTCTTT CASIRPPGEAFF
TRBJ1-1 many TRBV7-2 . TGTGCCAGCAGCTTAGCAGGGATCATGAACACTGAAGCTTTCTTT CASSLAGIMNTEAFF
TRBJ2-1 many TRBV7-6 . TGTGCCAGCAGACCCAAGCAAGTACGTGGGAGTTCCTACAATGAGCAGTTCTTC CASRPKQVRGSSYNEQFF
TRBJ2-1 . TRBV12-3/TRBV12-4 TRBD2 TGTGCCAGCAGCCCCTGGGTGGCGGGAGTAATTATTTCGCCCAATGAGCAGTTCTTC CASSPWVAGVIISPNEQFF
TRBJ1-2 . TRBV12-3/TRBV12-4 . TGTGCCAGCAGGGAAGGACAGACTAACTATGGCTACACCTTC CASREGQTNYGYTF
TRBJ2-3 . TRBV4-2 . TGTGCCAGCAGCCGACAGGTGTTAGCGGAAGACACAGATACGCAGTATTTT CASSRQVLAEDTDTQYF
TRBJ2-1 . TRBV29-1 . TGCAGCGTGTCCGACGACGGTGTAGCCTACAATGAGCAGTTCTTC CSVSDDGVAYNEQFF
TRBJ2-4 many TRBV20-1 . TGCAGTGCTACTAAACGGGGGTTAGCCAAAAACATTCAGTACTTC CSATKRGLAKNIQYF
TRBJ1-2 few TRBV6-2/TRBV6-3 TRBD1 TGTGAAACCCGACAGGGAAATGGCTACACCTTC CETRQGNGYTF
TRBJ2-5 many TRBV6-1 . TGTGCCAGCAGTAGTGGGACACAAAGGGAGACCCAGTACTTC CASSSGTQRETQYF
TRBJ2-3 . TRBV12-3/TRBV12-4 . TGTGCCAGCAGTTTTTCGTCCGCTAGCACAGATACGCAGTATTTT CASSFSSASTDTQYF
TRBJ1-1 many TRBV4-1 . TGCGCCAGCAGCCAAACAGGGTGGCCTACCAACACTGAAGCTTTCTTT CASSQTGWPTNTEAFF
TRBJ1-4 . TRBV7-9 . TGTGCCAGCAGCCCATCTACCCCGGCTGAAAAACTGTTTTTT CASSPSTPAEKLFF
TRBJ2-1 few TRBV7-8 TRBD2 TGTGCCAGCAGCCTAAAGACTAGCCTCCCCTACAATGAGCAGTTCTTC CASSLKTSLPYNEQFF